This TCR beta chain emerged from a study of CD8 T cells in ankylosing spondylitis (dated 2017 in TCRdb). Regarding the study in general: To find TCR variants linked to disease, the study profiled T cell receptor beta repertoires in ankylosing spondylitis patients and healthy donors. In total, the full study cohort was made up of about 110 healthy donors and more than 20 ankylosing spondylitis patients. Peripheral blood samples were taken, and synovial fluid was additionally collected from ankylosing spondylitis patients. On the study overall, not on this receptor specifically: The disease-linked clones were reported to be significantly enriched in matched synovial fluid samples from ankylosing spondylitis patients. Some motif variants were previously reported in synovial fluid and blood of reactive arthritis patients, suggesting common disease-initiation mechanisms. In peripheral blood, the disease-linked clones were found at relatively low frequencies and had a CD8+ phenotype. Blood from ankylosing spondylitis patients appeared to be characterized by a TCR beta motif composed of about eight highly homologous amino acid variants.

V is cut by 1 base and J by 7 bases, and the space between the germline ends is 13 bases. The germline V gene encodes CDR1 GTSNPN and CDR2 SVGIG (reference sequence). The CDR3, from cysteine to phenylalanine, totals 13 residues. CDR3 DNA is the only sequence kept; it has 39 bases, read in frame from the first base. The listed sequencing device is Illumina HiSeq 2500. Quantitative 5'-RACE with molecular barcodes was used to prepare TCR beta libraries. As for how the authors treated the data: Disease-linked TCR variants were identified with a new computational method built on a probabilistic model of VDJ rearrangement. TCRdb handled the public reads itself, with Q25 trimming in fastp and clone calling in MiXCR, and kept productive beta chains. One record per CDR3 amino acid sequence lists the most common genes and DNA. TCRdb, not the original authors, processed these V and J calls. For this sample the table gives 100,000 to 150,000 distinct CDR3 sequences, of which 6.5% to 9% were detected only once. 10% to 15% of the sample rests with the top ten.

This clonotype was observed many times. Its cognate antigen has yet to be identified. No qualities accompany the bases; no much larger clone lies one base away. The source of this sequence is a male donor with ankylosing spondylitis or in good health (not recorded which). The chain joins TRBV30 to TRBJ1-1, and TRBD1 may be the D gene, going by 6 matching bases. The specimen was blood, either unsorted or a sorted T cell fraction (not recorded which). The DNA reads as follows: TGTGCCTGGAGTGCTGGGGGGGCGGGTGAAGCTTTCTTT. Translated, it gives CAWSAGGAGEAFF.